This T cell receptor beta chain stems from a study of control samples from healthy donors and cancer patients. Germline-derived CDR1 and CDR2 are SQVTM and ANQGSEA. The CDR3 loop spans 14 amino acids. With 6 bases clipped from V and 5 bases from J, the junction kept 8 bases outside the gene matches. The method was immunoSEQ multiplex PCR; TCRdb's version includes in-frame clones alone and lacks a portion of them. The repertoire consists of roughly 98,000 clones, with approximately 82% occurring once and the leading ten covering around 10%. The sequenced sample was blood. The source of this sequence is a woman aged 55-69 years in good health. The V and J genes are TRBV29-1 and TRBJ2-3; 10 bases are shared with TRBD2. The CDR3 reads CSVTLAGEVDTQYF. The CDR3 DNA reads TGCAGCGTGACTCTAGCGGGGGAGGTAGATACGCAGTATTTT.